The clone carrying this T cell receptor beta chain is categorized as medium-sized. The target antigen is unknown. This entry belongs to a study of spatial heterogeneity in lung cancer. In the study overall: As counted in raw reads, each unique TCR and UMI combination appeared more than ten times on average.

As for time point: sample taken at primary tumor resection. Unsorted samples of tumor, nontumor lung or frozen PBMC had their whole RNA sequenced. A unique molecular identifier was carried by every single TCR cDNA molecule. Via MiXCR, TCRdb re-called the 5' RACE reads, giving one row per CDR3 protein. The data contain around 4,300 distinct CDR3 sequences, about 8% of them singletons. CDR3 length equals 15 residues. Looked up from germline, CDR1 is MNHEY and CDR2 is SMNVEV (reference sequence). Trimming at V came to 5 bases and at J to 2 bases, leaving 2 bases not matched to a gene. Study-wide findings and caveats: Regional and ubiquitous nonsynonymous mutations were tracked by counts of regional and ubiquitous expanded TCRs, respectively. The study found that expanded intratumoral alpha and beta TCR counts tracked tumor mutation counts.

The chain links TRBV27 to TRBJ2-3, with 12 positions matching TRBD2. The material was lung tumor tissue, obtained at surgery. The TCR originated in a male donor with early-stage non-small cell lung cancer. In nucleotides, the CDR3 is TGTGCCAGCAGTACTAGCGGGAGGATCACAGATACGCAGTATTTT. This gives the protein CASSTSGRITDTQYF.